This entry lists 19 T cell receptor beta chains sequenced from one sample in a study of blood T cell repertoires in COVID-19. Sequenced by immunoSEQ multiplex PCR; TCRdb stores in-frame clones only, minus some. Of some 130,000 clones listed, just under 85% were seen once; the top ten hold about 13%. Sequencing input: peripheral blood. All receptors derive from a human donor in a cohort sampled during active COVID-19.

The chain has TRBV23-1 and TRBJ2-5; no definite D call. TRBV23-1 belongs to the ORF category, with a function that is uncertain. The CDR3 loop spans 13 amino acids. Trimming stripped 2 bases from V and 4 bases from J, with 8 bases between. The CDR3 DNA reads as TGCGCCAGCAGTCAACCCCTCAGAGAGACCCAGTACTTC. This translates into CASSQPLRETQYF.

The rearrangement uses TRBV19 and TRBJ2-3; a weak D match, TRBD2 (5 bases). The V end lost 10 bases, the J end lost 5 bases, and 10 bases lay between the germline ends. CDR3 length: 11 amino acids. Germline CDR1 reads LNHDA; CDR2 reads SQIVND (reference sequence). CDR3 amino acids: CATQEGDTQYF. CDR3 coding DNA: TGTGCCACCCAAGAGGGAGATACGCAGTATTTT.

A note on this clone: One end of the junction does not line up with germline, which may come from a read error. The V and J genes are TRBV12-3 or TRBV12-4 and TRBJ2-5; TRBD1 aligns across 7 bases. The CDR3 is made up of 11 amino acids. CDR3 amino acids: CASSSTGPHHF. The CDR3 DNA is TGTGCCAGCAGCTCGACAGGGCCTCATCACTTC.

The chain has TRBV3-1 (or the pseudogene TRBV3-2) and TRBJ1-4, with 8 positions matching TRBD1. V lost 2 bases to trimming and J lost 7 bases; unmatched junction nucleotides: 3. This CDR3 is built from 14 residues. Germline V lookup: CDR1 LGHDT, CDR2 YNNKEL (reference sequence). The DNA for the CDR3 is TGTGCCAGCAGCCAAAGGACAGGGAGTGAAAAACTGTTTTTT. Its translation: CASSQRTGSEKLFF.

V and J are TRBV28 and TRBJ1-4, with 7 bases aligning to TRBD1. CDR3 size: 15 residues. Germline CDR1 is MDHEN and CDR2 is SYDVKM. Trimming at V came to 6 bases and at J to 8 bases, leaving 12 bases not matched to a gene. The CDR3 nucleotides read TGTGCCAGCAGGCGGGCAGACAGGGTGATAGAAAAACTGTTTTTT. Translating it yields CASRRADRVIEKLFF.

This chain uses TRBV6-5 with TRBJ1-2, with TRBD1 matching over 7 bases. This CDR3 spans 15 amino acids. CDR1 MNHEY and CDR2 SVGAGI come from the germline V gene. V shed 2 bases, J shed 7 bases, and the junction held 10 bases outside the gene matches. The CDR3 coding sequence is TGTGCCAGCAGTTACGGGCGGGGCAGGGGGGCTGGCTACACCTTC. It yields the protein CASSYGRGRGAGYTF.

This sequence joins TRBV10-2 and TRBJ2-5; 11 bases agree with TRBD2. Losses at the gene ends were 3 bases for V and 1 base for J; bases not matched to a gene: 10. This CDR3 has 18 amino acids. Germline lookup yields CDR1 WSHSY and CDR2 SAAADI. CDR3 in amino acids: CASSESSGGAISQETQYF. The DNA for the CDR3 is TGCGCCAGCAGTGAAAGTAGCGGGGGGGCCATCTCCCAAGAGACCCAGTACTTC.

This chain uses TRBV6-6 with TRBJ2-7; maybe TRBD2 (5 bases). This CDR3 has 12 amino acids. CDR1 and CDR2 from the germline V gene are MNHNY and SVGAGI (reference sequence). Trimming removed 3 bases from V and 4 bases from J, with 7 bases in between. The CDR3 bases are TGTGCCAGCAGTTATGGGGAGTACGAGCAGTACTTC. Residues: CASSYGEYEQYF.

The rearrangement links TRBV4-2 to TRBJ1-2; D is perhaps TRBD1 (5 bases). The CDR3 totals 15 residues. The germline V gene encodes CDR1 LGHNA and CDR2 YNFKEQ. V dropped 0 bases and J dropped 6 bases, with 14 bases sitting between them. The CDR3: CASSQEEGAPNGYTF. CDR3 nucleotides: TGTGCCAGCAGCCAAGAGGAAGGGGCGCCGAATGGCTACACCTTC.

This chain connects TRBV27 to TRBJ2-1; the match to TRBD1 covers 11 bases. V shed 2 bases and J 7 bases; nucleotides not matched to a gene: 1. CDR1 and CDR2 from the germline V gene are MNHEY and SMNVEV (reference sequence). The CDR3 length is 14 residues. CDR3 coding DNA: TGTGCCAGCAGTTTAGGACAGGGGGCTAATGAGCAGTTCTTC. Encoded protein: CASSLGQGANEQFF.

The V call is TRBV30, the J call TRBJ1-2; no clear D. V was shortened by 1 base and J by 3 bases, with 12 bases between the two germline ends. The CDR3 is made up of 14 amino acids. CDR1 GTSNPN and CDR2 SVGIG come from the germline V gene (reference sequence). The CDR3 loop is CAWSGPGGHYGYTF. The CDR3 coding sequence is TGTGCCTGGAGTGGGCCCGGAGGTCACTATGGCTACACCTTC.

The chain combines TRBV5-1 with TRBJ2-7, with D possibly being TRBD1 (6 bases). CDR1 and CDR2 (germline): SGHRS, YFSETQ. V was pared by 3 bases and J by 0 bases, with 13 bases between. The CDR3 runs 15 residues. Here the CDR3 reads CASSWTTGSSYEQYF. CDR3 in DNA: TGCGCCAGCAGCTGGACGACAGGAAGCTCCTACGAGCAGTACTTC.

The chain has TRBV2 and TRBJ1-2, with 7 bases aligning to TRBD1. The germline CDR1 and CDR2 sequences are SNHLY and FYNNEI. V lost 7 bases, J lost 0 bases, and 8 bases stayed unmatched. CDR3 size: 15 residues. The CDR3, as DNA: TGTGCCAGCACTTCGGACAGGACAGCTAACTATGGCTACACCTTC. Translated: CASTSDRTANYGYTF.

The chain links TRBV14 to TRBJ1-3; 7 bases line up with TRBD1. This CDR3 comprises 13 residues. Germline V gives CDR1 SGHDN, CDR2 FVKESK. The junction had 8 bases not matched to a gene; V was cut back by 5 bases and J by 10 bases. The CDR3 loop reads CASSEGTERTIYF. As DNA, the CDR3 is TGTGCCAGCAGCGAAGGGACAGAGCGGACCATATATTTT.

The chain employs TRBV30 and TRBJ1-2; possibly TRBD1 for D (5 bases). Germline CDR1 GTSNPN, CDR2 SVGIG (reference sequence). V was shortened by 4 bases and J by 3 bases, with 18 bases between the two germline ends. This CDR3 comprises 15 residues. The CDR3 coding sequence is TGTGCCTGGACCTTGGGGCAGGGCGGTTACTATGGCTACACCTTC. Translated, it gives CAWTLGQGGYYGYTF.

This chain uses TRBV4-1 with TRBJ2-6; 7 positions match TRBD1. Germline CDR1 MGHRA, CDR2 YSYEKL. The CDR3 is made up of 17 amino acids. V dropped 5 bases and J dropped 3; count of bases not matched to a gene: 10. Here the CDR3 DNA reads TGCGCCAGCAGCTGGGACGACAGGGCTTATGGGGCCAACGTCCTGACTTTC. Amino acid sequence: CASSWDDRAYGANVLTF.

This clone was seen a few times. The sample contains more than one DNA sequence encoding this CDR3. The CDR3 here is CATSTRTGSYGYTF. CDR3 nucleotides: TGTGCCACCAGCACACGGACAGGATCCTATGGCTACACCTTC. V usage is TRBV15 and J usage is TRBJ1-2; 7 bases line up with TRBD1. Per germline, CDR1 LNHNV and CDR2 YYDKDF (reference sequence). CDR3 size: 14 residues. Losses at the gene ends were 4 bases for V and 4 bases for J; bases not matched to a gene: 6.

The chain couples TRBV13 to TRBJ1-4, with 7 bases lining up with TRBD1. The CDR3 runs 14 residues. Looked up from germline, CDR1 is PRHDT and CDR2 is FYEKMQ (reference sequence). The J segment lost 6 bases and the V segment lost 6 bases, leaving 7 bases of the junction unmatched. The CDR3 sequence is CASRPTGYDEKLFF. CDR3 in DNA: TGTGCCAGCAGACCGACAGGGTACGATGAAAAACTGTTTTTT.

This clone was counted between two and nine times. The CDR3 protein is CASSQDSLRGLGEQYF. The CDR3 bases are TGCGCCAGCAGCCAAGATTCCCTAAGGGGATTGGGAGAGCAGTACTTC. V and J are TRBV4-1 and TRBJ2-7; weak D call: TRBD1 (5 bases). Germline V gene sequence: CDR1 MGHRA, CDR2 YSYEKL. The CDR3 has 16 residues. V lost 0 bases, J lost 7 bases, and 19 bases lay in between.